This T cell receptor (beta chain) emerged from a study of cytomegalovirus exposure and HLA in healthy donors. On this clone: Its antigen is currently unknown.

Points from the study as a whole: TCR beta sequences reportedly predicted most subjects' HLA-A and HLA-B alleles accurately.

The germline V gene encodes CDR1 LGHNA and CDR2 YNFKEQ. Trimming removed 2 bases from V and 0 bases from J, with 14 bases in between. CDR3 length: 16 amino acids. This PCR relied on a set of 60 Vbeta primers and 13 Jbeta primers. Sequenced by immunoSEQ multiplex PCR; TCRdb stores in-frame clones only, minus some. Of some 130,000 clones in the sample, 80% were seen once. The sequenced sample consisted of PBMCs. This receptor was obtained from a man aged 25 to 40 in good health and CMV-seronegative. V usage is TRBV4-2 and J usage is TRBJ2-7; D is perhaps TRBD2 (7 bases). The CDR3 bases are TGTGCCAGCAGCCAACGGGGGGTGGACAGCTCCTACGAGCAGTACTTC. Translated: CASSQRGVDSSYEQYF.